Sequencing of this T cell receptor (beta chain) was carried out in a study of identical twins. CDR3 length equals 17 residues. Losses at the gene ends were 5 bases for V and 8 bases for J; bases not matched to a gene: 12. The germline V gene has CDR1 MNHEY and CDR2 SMNVEV (reference sequence). Healthy Caucasians supplied all donations. MiXCR, run by TCRdb on the 5' RACE reads, gives a single entry per CDR3 protein. The sample includes 400,000 to 500,000 distinct CDR3 sequences, 18% seen only once; the top ten take roughly an eighth. The rearrangement links TRBV27 to TRBJ2-1; 13 bases line up with TRBD2. This TCR was sampled from a middle-aged man in good health. The sequenced sample consisted of naive T cells sorted from blood. The CDR3 sequence is CASSPIAGTSGTHEQFF. The CDR3 DNA reads TGTGCCAGCAGTCCCATTGCCGGGACTAGCGGGACTCATGAGCAGTTCTTC.